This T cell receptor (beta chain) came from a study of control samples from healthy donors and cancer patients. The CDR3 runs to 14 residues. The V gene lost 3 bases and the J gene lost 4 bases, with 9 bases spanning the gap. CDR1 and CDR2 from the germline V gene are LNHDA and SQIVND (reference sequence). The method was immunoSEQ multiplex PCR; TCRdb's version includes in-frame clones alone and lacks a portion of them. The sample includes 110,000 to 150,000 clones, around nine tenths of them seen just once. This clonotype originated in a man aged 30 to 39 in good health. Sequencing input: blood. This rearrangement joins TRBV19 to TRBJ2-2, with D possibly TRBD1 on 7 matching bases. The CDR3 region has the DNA TGTGCCAGTAGTATCAGGGGGGTCACCGGGGAGCTGTTTTTT. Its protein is CASSIRGVTGELFF. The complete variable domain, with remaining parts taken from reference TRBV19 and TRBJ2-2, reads DGGITQSPKYLFRKEGQNVTLSCEQNLNHDAMYWYRQDPGQGLRLIYYSQIVNDFQKGDIAEGYSVSREKKESFPLTVTSAQKNPTAFYLCASSIRGVTGELFFGEGSRLTVL.